This is a list of T cell receptor beta chains from one sample in a study of T-cell reconstitution after alpha-beta-depleted transplantation in children. A single record per CDR3 protein comes from TCRdb applying MiXCR to the PCR reads. The sample shows over 200,000 distinct CDR3 sequences, under 9.5% of them seen only once. The input for sequencing was PBMCs from the stem cell graft donor, taken from the stem cell graft. These receptors all stem from a human donor who donated a stem cell graft to a child with acute lymphoblastic leukemia. The CDR3 runs from the conserved cysteine through the conserved F or W.

V gene: TRBV6-1
J gene: TRBJ2-3
CDR3 protein: CASSTRGVSTSTDTQYF

V gene: TRBV10-1
J gene: TRBJ2-6
CDR3 protein: CASSDLNSVGEGANVLTF

V gene: TRBV6-5
J gene: TRBJ2-3
CDR3 protein: CASGLRGGVGTDTQYF

V gene: TRBV19
J gene: TRBJ2-5
CDR3 protein: CASSGGTSHQETQYF

V gene: TRBV5-1
J gene: TRBJ2-7
CDR3 protein: CASSLAGQASYEQYF

V gene: TRBV4-2
J gene: TRBJ2-7
CDR3 protein: CASSQVRGPSSYEQYF

V gene: TRBV6-5
J gene: TRBJ1-2
CDR3 protein: CASSYGGGTTNYGYTF

V gene: TRBV5-1
J gene: TRBJ2-2
CDR3 protein: CASRSRYGGGPTNTGELFF

V gene: TRBV11-2
J gene: TRBJ1-2
CDR3 protein: CASTLDRIQSYTF

V gene: TRBV7-9
J gene: TRBJ1-1
CDR3 protein: CASILFGVSDAFF

V gene: TRBV7-2
J gene: TRBJ2-1
CDR3 protein: CASSLDFYNEQFF

V gene: TRBV20-1
J gene: TRBJ2-2
CDR3 protein: CSARGSGVGELFF

V gene: TRBV9
J gene: TRBJ2-6
CDR3 protein: CASSLARSGANVLTF

V gene: TRBV20-1
J gene: TRBJ1-1
CDR3 protein: CSARPPQGTNTEAFF

V gene: TRBV2
J gene: TRBJ2-1
CDR3 protein: CAGTEAHGPFF